The present TCR beta chain was sequenced within a study of response to subunit inactivated influenza vaccine. Germline CDR1 reads MNHEY; CDR2 reads SMNVEV (reference sequence). Trimming pared 4 bases from V and 3 bases from J, leaving 13 bases between. This CDR3 region has 15 residues. This clonotype was seen a few times. TCRdb re-derived calls from the RT-PCR reads in MiXCR, one entry per CDR3 protein. The table records around 760,000 distinct CDR3 sequences, approximately 15% of them present only once. Sequences were derived from PBMCs from blood, sampled 14 days before vaccination. This sequence joins TRBV27 and TRBJ2-1; tentatively, D is TRBD1 (6 bases). The receptor was isolated from a man aged 45-60 years who received an inactivated influenza vaccine. The CDR3 loop reads CASSSADRFYNEQFF. In DNA form, the CDR3 reads TGTGCCAGCAGTTCTGCGGACAGATTCTACAATGAGCAGTTCTTC.